The entry below gives a single TCR beta chain sequence along with its context. The antigen this receptor binds is unknown. Base qualities were left out, and no much larger clone turns up one base away. Instrument on record: Illumina NovaSeq 6000. TCRalpha and TCRbeta cDNA libraries were constructed by 5'RACE with constant-segment primers, with sample barcodes and unique molecular identifiers being introduced. RNA was extracted from every sample with Trizol reagent. Amplification of the libraries took two PCR steps, and the second step added a second sample barcode plus Illumina TruSeq adapters. Sequencing of the libraries was done on an Illumina NovaSeq, producing 2 x 150 bp paired-end reads. In the source study's methods: The reads were demultiplexed and collapsed into UMI-guided consensus sequences using migec v1.2.7. With mixcr v2.1.11, UMI consensuses were aligned to TRA and TRB V and J templates and assembled into clonotypes. Clonotypes were classified as expanded or contracted when called significant by both edgeR and NoisET, with noise models trained on biological replicates. For edgeR calls, the thresholds were a false discovery rate-adjusted p below 0.01 and a log2 fold-change of 1. As an exploratory analysis of dynamics, PCA with hierarchical clustering was applied to max-normalized trajectories of the 1000 most abundant clonotypes. Separately sequenced CD4+ and CD8+ repertoires were used to assign a CD4 or CD8 phenotype to each responding clone. TCRdb reworked the public reads: Q25 trimming with fastp, MiXCR clone assembly, productive beta chains retained. Every distinct CDR3 protein forms one entry, paired with its most common genes and DNA. The V and J calls come from TCRdb's annotation, not from the publication. Within this sample are more than 110,000 distinct CDR3 sequences, with approximately 25% of them counted one time only. In total, the top ten clones hold approximately 25% of the sample.

These data originate in a study of T-cell memory formation after mild COVID-19 listed by TCRdb under 2021. Concerning the study at large: TCR sequence clusters from the two donors were found to be largely donor specific. Two young, previously healthy adult volunteers made up the cohort, one male and one female. T-cell clones expanding and contracting after mild COVID-19 in a couple of donors were tracked by longitudinal TCRalpha and TCRbeta repertoire sequencing. Summary of the overall study and its limitations: The study covered only a couple of mild cases, and larger cohorts including severe cases with pre-infection samples were considered necessary. The second-wave clones that peaked on day 37 were not confirmed to be SARS-CoV-2 specific. Clones contracting from day 15 to 85 had balanced CD4/CD8 phenotypes, while a second wave expanding from day 15 to 37 was biased towards CD4+. Contracting CD4+ clones turned up mainly in the CM and EM memory subsets, whereas EMRA was where CD8+ clones were enriched. Some responding clones were detected in pre-infection memory, suggesting pre-existing cross-reactive memory T cells joined the SARS-CoV-2 response.

Ficoll-Paque density gradient centrifugation was used to isolate PBMCs. Trimming costs V 1 base and J 6 bases, and their ends lie 8 bases apart. CDR1 and CDR2 are read off the germline V gene (reference sequence) as SGHKS and YYEKEE. Counted from cysteine to phenylalanine, this CDR3 has 12 amino acids. Of all the DNA, just the CDR3 is kept, 36 bases in frame from base 1. The sequence derives from an adult woman who had mild COVID-19 (a few samples of this study predate the infection). The sample titles of this study are shuffled in the database, so cell type and time point are left out; the donor was told from shared clones. The rearrangement combines TRBV5-5 with TRBJ2-7; a weak D assignment points to TRBD1 (5 bases agree). Sequenced: PBMCs or a T cell subset sorted from them (not recorded which). DNA sequence: TGTGCCAGCAGCTTGACGGACACCGAGCAGTACTTC. Translated, this gives CASSLTDTEQYF.